This T cell receptor beta chain was obtained from a study of T cell responses to AZD1222 COVID-19 vaccine. Study results and limitations: Close to half of all spike-specific TCRs reportedly target regions of the variants that are unmutated. Clonal diversity was possibly underestimated; the donors were predominantly white British and more often female.

Some clones are missing from TCRdb's copy, which holds only in-frame ones; the method was immunoSEQ multiplex PCR. The sample has about 170,000 clones; more than 80% are singletons. Concerning this clone itself: What it recognizes is unknown.

In germline, CDR1 is SGHRS, CDR2 YFSETQ. V was shortened by 0 bases and J by 7 bases, with 10 bases between the two germline ends. The CDR3 runs 14 residues. The chain employs TRBV5-1 and TRBJ2-2; the D gene is possibly TRBD2 (5 bases). Sequences were derived from peripheral blood, sampled on day 0 of AZD1222 vaccination. The clonotype was recovered from an adult in good health. CDR3 loop: CASSLVGDHGELFF. The CDR3 DNA reads TGCGCCAGCAGCTTGGTCGGGGATCACGGGGAGCTGTTTTTT.